This T cell receptor beta chain derives from a study of technical replicates of blood from a few donors. Repertoires were generated with immunoSEQ multiplex PCR, while TCRdb's copy carries only in-frame clones and drops some. Altogether 85,000 to 100,000 clones are present, 90% to 97% being singletons, with the ten largest covering over 0.2%. This CDR3 region has 14 residues. CDR1 SGHNT and CDR2 YYREEE come from the germline V gene (reference sequence). The germline V and J ends were trimmed by 4 bases and 6 bases, with 16 bases remaining between them. The sequenced material came from T cells isolated from PBMCs. The genes are TRBV5-4 and TRBJ1-1; weak D call: TRBD1 (5 bases). The origin of this receptor is a human donor in good health. This CDR3 is CASSPQGLDPEAFF. DNA for the CDR3: TGTGCCAGCAGCCCCCAGGGCCTAGACCCTGAAGCTTTCTTT.